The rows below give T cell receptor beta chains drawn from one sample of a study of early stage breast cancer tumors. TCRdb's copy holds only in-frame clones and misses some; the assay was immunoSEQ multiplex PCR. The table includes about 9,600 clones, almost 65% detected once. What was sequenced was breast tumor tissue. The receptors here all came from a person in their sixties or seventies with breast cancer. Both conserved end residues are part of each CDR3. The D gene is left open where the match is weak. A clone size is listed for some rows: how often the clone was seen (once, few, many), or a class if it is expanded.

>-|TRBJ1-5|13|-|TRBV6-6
TGTGCCAGCAGTCCGGATACGGACCAGCCCCAGCATTTT
CASSPDTDQPQHF
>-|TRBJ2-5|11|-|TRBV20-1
TGCAGTGCTAGCCACCAAGAGACCCAGTACTTC
CSASHQETQYF
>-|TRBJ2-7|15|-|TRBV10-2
TGCGCCAGCCGCCATCCAGGGGGAGGCACCTACGAGCAGTACTTC
CASRHPGGGTYEQYF
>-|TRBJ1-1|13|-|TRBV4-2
TGTGCCAGCAGCCAAGTAGGGGGACAAGTGGCTTTCTTT
CASSQVGGQVAFF
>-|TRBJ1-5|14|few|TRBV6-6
TGTGCCAGCAAAGAGTGGGGTAGCAATCAGCCCCAGCATTTT
CASKEWGSNQPQHF
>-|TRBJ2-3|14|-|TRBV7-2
TGTGCCAGCAGCTTGGCATCCGTCACAGATACGCAGTATTTT
CASSLASVTDTQYF
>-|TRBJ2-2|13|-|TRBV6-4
TGTGCCAGCAGTGACCGCGAAACCGGGGAGCTGTTTTTT
CASSDRETGELFF
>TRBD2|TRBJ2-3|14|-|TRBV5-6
TGTGCCAGCAGCTTGGTCGGGGGGGAAGATACGCAGTATTTT
CASSLVGGEDTQYF
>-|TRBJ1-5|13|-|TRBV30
TGTGCCTGGAGTGTAAATAGCAATCAGCCCCAGCATTTT
CAWSVNSNQPQHF
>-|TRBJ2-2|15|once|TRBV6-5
TGTGCCAGGGGTGGCGGGCGGTCGGACACCGGGGAGCTGTTTTTT
CARGGGRSDTGELFF
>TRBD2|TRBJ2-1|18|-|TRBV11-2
TGTGCCAGCAGCTTAGTGAGGGCTAGCGGGGGGGCCTCAGCTGAGCAGTTCTTC
CASSLVRASGGASAEQFF
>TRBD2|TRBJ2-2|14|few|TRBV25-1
TGTGCCAGCAGTGCGGGACTAGACACCGGGGAGCTGTTTTTT
CASSAGLDTGELFF
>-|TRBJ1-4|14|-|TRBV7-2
TGTGCCAGCAGCTATTCGGGTGGGAGTGAAAAACTGTTTTTT
CASSYSGGSEKLFF
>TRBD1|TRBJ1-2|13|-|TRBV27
TGTGCCAGCGGACGACAGGGGTCTTATGGCTACACCTTC
CASGRQGSYGYTF
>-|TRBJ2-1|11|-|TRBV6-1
TGTGCCAGTCATTATTACAATGAGCAGTTCTTC
CASHYYNEQFF
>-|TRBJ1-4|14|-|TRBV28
TGTGCCAGCAGTTCCCACTCCCCGGGCGAAAAACTGTTTTTT
CASSSHSPGEKLFF
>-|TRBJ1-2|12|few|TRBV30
TGTGCCTGGAGTCCGACCGGGGATGGCTACACCTTC
CAWSPTGDGYTF
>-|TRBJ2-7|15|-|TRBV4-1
TGCGCCAGCAGCCAAGATTCGGACTACTCCTACGAGCAGTACTTC
CASSQDSDYSYEQYF
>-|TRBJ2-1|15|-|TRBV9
TGTGCCAGCAGCGTAGGGACGGGACCCTACAATGAGCAGTTCTTC
CASSVGTGPYNEQFF
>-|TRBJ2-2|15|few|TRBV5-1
TGCGCCAGCAGCTCGGAGGATTCAGCCACCGGGGAGCTGTTTTTT
CASSSEDSATGELFF
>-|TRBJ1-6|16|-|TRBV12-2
TGTGCAAGTCGCTTAGGAAGGACAGGGATTAATTCACCCCTCCACTTT
CASRLGRTGINSPLHF
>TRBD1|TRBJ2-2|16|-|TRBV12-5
TGTGCTAGTGGTTTGGTGGAGACAGGGGTCACCGGGGAGCTGTTTTTT
CASGLVETGVTGELFF
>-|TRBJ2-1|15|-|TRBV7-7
TGTGCTAGCAGCCCAGTGGTGGGGTTTGGGGATGAGCAGTTCTTC
CASSPVVGFGDEQFF
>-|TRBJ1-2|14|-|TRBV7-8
TGTGCCAGCAGCCCACATGGGGGGGAGAGTGGCTACACCTTC
CASSPHGGESGYTF
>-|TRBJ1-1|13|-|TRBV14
TGTGCCAGCAGCCAAGGGGTCACCACTGAAGCTTTCTTT
CASSQGVTTEAFF
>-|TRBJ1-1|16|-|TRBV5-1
TGCGCCAGCAGCTTTACCTCACAGGGTTTATCCACTGAAGCTTTCTTT
CASSFTSQGLSTEAFF
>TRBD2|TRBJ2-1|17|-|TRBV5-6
TGTGCCAGCAGCTTGAGGGGAGAAGCGGGGCGTTACAATGAGCAGTTCTTC
CASSLRGEAGRYNEQFF
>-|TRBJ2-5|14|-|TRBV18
TGTGCCAGCTCACCTAACAGTGGCCAAGAGACCCAGTACTTC
CASSPNSGQETQYF
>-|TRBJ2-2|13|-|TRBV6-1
TGTGCCAGCTTACAGGGAGATGCCGGGGAGCTGTTTTTT
CASLQGDAGELFF
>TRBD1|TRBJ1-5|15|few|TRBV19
TGTGCCAGTAGTACCTCAGGGGGCCCGAGGCAGCCCCAGCATTTT
CASSTSGGPRQPQHF
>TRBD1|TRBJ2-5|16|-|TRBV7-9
TGTGCCAGCAGCCACGGACGGGGACAGCTACAAGAGACCCAGTACTTC
CASSHGRGQLQETQYF
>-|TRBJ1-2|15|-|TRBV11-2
TGTGCCAGCAGCGAAGACGCCGGAGGGAACTATGGCTACACCTTC
CASSEDAGGNYGYTF
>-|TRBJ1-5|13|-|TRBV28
TGTGCCAGCCAATCGCAGGTCCATCAGCCCCAGCATTTT
CASQSQVHQPQHF
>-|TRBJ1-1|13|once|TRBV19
TGTGCCAGTAGTATGAGGGGTGGCACTGAAGCTTTCTTT
CASSMRGGTEAFF
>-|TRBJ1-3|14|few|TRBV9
TGTGCCAGCAGCGTAGGTAACTCTGGAAACACCATATATTTT
CASSVGNSGNTIYF
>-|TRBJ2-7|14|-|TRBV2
TGTGCCAGCAGATATACTCAGGGACTCCTCGAGCAGTACTTC
CASRYTQGLLEQYF
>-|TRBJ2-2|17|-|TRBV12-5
TGTGCTAGTGGAAAGGGACAGCGGGAGTTGGCGGGGGGGGAGCTGTTTTTT
CASGKGQRELAGGELFF
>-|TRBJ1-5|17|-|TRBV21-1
TGTGCCAGCACCAGTCCCGGGGGGTCGGGCCCCAATCAGCCCCAGCATTTT
CASTSPGGSGPNQPQHF
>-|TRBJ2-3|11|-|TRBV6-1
TGTGCCAGCAGTTCCACAGATACGCAGTATTTT
CASSSTDTQYF
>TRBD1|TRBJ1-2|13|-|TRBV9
TGTGCCAGCAGCGCCCGGACAGGCGGTGGCTACACCTTC
CASSARTGGGYTF
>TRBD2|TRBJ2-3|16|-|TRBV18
TGTGCCAGCTCACCAGGGACTAGGAGGCGGACAGATACGCAGTATTTT
CASSPGTRRRTDTQYF
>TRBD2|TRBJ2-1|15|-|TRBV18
TGTGCCAGCCCACCTAGCGGGAGCTACGACAATGAGCAGTTCTTC
CASPPSGSYDNEQFF
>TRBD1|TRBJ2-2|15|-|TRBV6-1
TGTGCCAGCAGTGAAGGGACAGGGGAGGGCGGGGAGCTGTTTTTT
CASSEGTGEGGELFF
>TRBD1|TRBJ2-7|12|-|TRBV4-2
TGTGCCAGCAGCTCACAGGGGTACGAGCAGTACTTC
CASSSQGYEQYF
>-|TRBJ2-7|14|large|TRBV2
TGTGCCAGCTGTGATGTCGGGAGCGCCTACGAGCAGTACTTC
CASCDVGSAYEQYF
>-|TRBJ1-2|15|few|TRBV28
TGTGCCAGCAGTTTACCGCAGGGACTTCCCTATGGCTACACCTTC
CASSLPQGLPYGYTF